A single sample gave rise to the 2 T cell receptor beta chains below, sequenced in a study of blood T cell repertoires in COVID-19. The protocol was immunoSEQ multiplex PCR, while the TCRdb copy is restricted to in-frame clones and leaves out a portion. The sample lists fewer than 250,000 clones, about 83% occurring once. The sequencing sample was made of peripheral blood. These TCRs come from a woman aged 45-59 years with acute or convalescent COVID-19.

On this clone: The junction departs from germline at one end; a sequencing error may be responsible. The chain employs TRBV7-7 and TRBJ2-1; 7 bases match TRBD2. The V gene's germline CDR1 is SSHAT and CDR2 FNYEAQ (reference sequence). The CDR3 totals 15 residues. The CDR3 here is CASSLAERDGDEQFF. The CDR3 bases are TGTGCTAGCAGCTTGGCGGAGCGGGACGGGGATGAGCAGTTCTTC.

This clone was observed a few times. The chain joins TRBV7-8 to TRBJ2-1; the match to TRBD1 covers 7 bases. This CDR3 has 12 amino acids. V shed 5 bases and J 9 bases; nucleotides not matched to a gene: 4. Per the germline V gene, CDR1 is SGHVS and CDR2 is FQNEAQ. CDR3 residues: CASSQRDSEQFF. In DNA, the CDR3 is TGTGCCAGCAGCCAACGGGACAGTGAGCAGTTCTTC. Together with reference TRBV7-8 and TRBJ2-1, the CDR3 gives the full variable domain: GAGVSQSPRYKVAKRGQDVALRCDPISGHVSLFWYQQALGQGPEFLTYFQNEAQLDKSGLPSDRFFAERPEGSVSTLKIQRTQQEDSAVYLCASSQRDSEQFFGPGTRLTVL.